This TCR beta chain originates from a study of cytomegalovirus exposure and HLA in healthy donors (dated by TCRdb to 2017 to 2019). Some background on the complete study: According to an earlier analysis of a few hundred of the donors, about 179 million T cells yielded 90 million to 140 million unique TCR beta sequences and 276 Gb of sequence data. An early release covering around 630 HLA-typed donors comprised 250 to 350 gigabases of sequencing data and around 80 million unique TCR sequences. The genetic ancestry cluster associated with self-reported Caucasian donors included about 81% of the 398 genotyped donors. The study was designed to test whether signatures of past pathogen exposure could be identified by cataloging public T cell receptors. The T cell repertoires of several hundred subjects were profiled by immunosequencing and related to cytomegalovirus serostatus. In addition to the first cohort of 666 subjects, a separate validation cohort of over 90 different subjects was used. To predict cytomegalovirus infection status, the study combined high-throughput TCR immunosequencing, statistical association of individual TCRs with disease status, and machine learning. A later analysis re-examined previously published TCR beta repertoires from roughly 650 donors and added high-resolution HLA genotyping to investigate patterns of TCR occurrence. The later analysis used no new phenotypic data to find candidate immune exposures, relying instead on TCR beta sequences and their occurrence across donors. To decide whether each TCR beta V gene segment behaved as functional or pseudogenic, an earlier analysis of some 540 of the donors relied on high-throughput TCR beta sequencing. Donor age, sex, ethnicity and CMV serostatus were compiled together with the repertoire data. A later genetic analysis took genome-wide SNP genotypes for about 60% of the roughly 670 donors and used that subset as a discovery cohort. Every discovery cohort repertoire had been produced on one sequencing platform. HLA typing included class I and class II loci at four-digit resolution. The number of typed donors differed by locus: about 620-630 for A, B, C, DRB1 and DQB1; some 540 for DQA1; fewer than 610 for DPA1; and 400 to 480 for DPB1. Four or five DR-DQ haplotypes were handled as single units for association and clustering because linkage in the cohort was strong. Among under 450 genotyped donors of the cohort, an average of approximately 240,000 unique TCR beta nucleotide sequences were sequenced per donor, roughly 20% of them non-productive. What the authors observed across the whole study: In an earlier analysis of approximately 590 of the donors, most TCR beta V segments were observed in productive rearrangements about 87% or about 30% of the time, broadly matching IMGT annotations. Because HLA typing was unavailable for some donors at each locus, only the typed subset was used in association tests. An association between a missense DCLRE1C variant and V-gene and J-gene trimming of TCR beta chains was found in a later genetic analysis and replicated in an independent cohort. The classifier was reported to diagnose cytomegalovirus status with high specificity and sensitivity in both the original and validation cohorts. Roughly uniform sequencing depth across donors was assumed in presence/absence analyses, although this assumption may not hold. The only immune exposure information available for the cohort was CMV serostatus. According to a later analysis, most CMV-associated TCR beta chains appeared to be HLA-restricted, and the HLA associations seemed to be driven largely by CMV exposure. In vitro tests confirmed that a few of the cytomegalovirus-associated TCR beta chains recognize cytomegalovirus antigens. Most TCR sequences were seen in very few donors, while some public TCRs were found in many individuals. Approximately 16 rarely observed V segments, including chromosome 9 orphons, were excluded from the earlier analysis of a few hundred of the donors because counts were too low. The study listed 150 to 200 TCR beta chains as associated with cytomegalovirus. A further reported finding was that TCR beta sequences accurately predicted the HLA-A and HLA-B alleles for most subjects in the first cohort. In a later genetic analysis, fewer N-insertions in productive TCRs were reported among donors in an Asian-associated ancestry cluster than the approximately 670-donor mean. The 87-base-pair reads could not distinguish some IMGT-functional V segments, including TRBV6-2 and TRBV6-3, so those segments were excluded. The cohort was sequenced for TCR beta chains only, and without alpha or paired-chain data the features that could be detected were limited. Several of the top co-occurrence clusters appeared to be linked to parvovirus B19, influenza, CMV and Epstein-Barr virus, according to a later analysis. According to the authors, the approach could potentially be generalized to other disease states and immunological phenotypes. When HLA alleles, especially DR and DQ, strongly co-occurred, attributing TCR associations to individual alleles was difficult. In a later analysis, the rate of TCR association differed among HLA loci, with DRB1 alleles having the most associated TCRs and HLA-C alleles having the fewest. In a later analysis, HLA-associated TCR beta chains showed more clonal expansion and lower generation probabilities than non-associated chains that were equally common. Correlated functional status among segregating V segments might reflect linkage disequilibrium, but an unknown experimental factor could not be ruled out. A group of highly shared sequence variants was considered likely to be a technical artifact of the sequencing pipeline. At a false discovery rate of 0.05, a later analysis linked some 18,000 TCR beta sequences to specific HLA alleles.

The CDR1 and CDR2 encoded by the germline V gene are MGHDK and SYGVNS. The germline ends are 11 bases apart after V is trimmed by 4 bases and J by 4 bases. Its CDR3 holds 14 amino acids, cysteine through phenylalanine. Just the 42-base CDR3 DNA is kept, in frame starting at base 1. The cohort comprised more than 550 healthy bone marrow donors. Cohort members were all nominally healthy when sampled, although unrecorded immune exposures were likely present. The donor was CMV seronegative and was included in the group of a few hundred seronegative cohort members. A peripheral blood sample was collected from each donor, and TCR beta sequencing was performed on peripheral blood mononuclear cells. The Qiagen DNeasy Blood Extraction Kit was used to extract genomic DNA from the blood cell samples. The library relied on the immunoSEQ multiplex PCR assay. For the multiplex PCR, a mixture combining 60 forward primers for TCR Vbeta segments and 13 reverse primers for TCR Jbeta segments was used. A multiplex PCR assay on genomic DNA amplified the CDR3 region of rearranged TCR beta genes. On the Illumina HiSeq System, the amplified TCR beta libraries were sequenced as 87-base-pair reads. The source study handled its data this way. A later analysis counted approximately 76 million unique TCR beta chains across the approximately 700 repertoires, and 9.5 million to 11 million of these chains were shared by at least two donors. Raw reads were error-corrected and collapsed into unique sequences by a nearest-neighbor algorithm in which closely related sequences were merged to remove PCR and sequencing errors. Alignment of CDR3 sequences to IMGT reference sequences was used to assign V, D and J gene segments. For a sequence to be retained, a match of at least six nucleotides was required to both a V gene segment and a J gene segment. Rearrangements were called productive when the CDR3 lacked stop codons and stayed in frame with V and J; all others were non-productive. CDR3 was defined by IMGT convention, running from the second conserved V-encoded cysteine to the conserved J-encoded phenylalanine. In an earlier analysis of approximately 590 of the donors, sequences lacking an unambiguous match to a single V gene segment were excluded. An earlier analysis of approximately 590 of the donors classified V segments as functional when productive rearrangements were above 56.7% and as segregating when the standard deviation between donors was above 5%. A statistical classification framework was built to diagnose cytomegalovirus status from the catalog of TCR beta chain sequences. A later analysis assigned V and J genes by comparing TCR nucleotide sequences with IMGT/GENE-DB human TR gene sequences. A later analysis assigned CDR3 sequences and most-parsimonious VDJ recombination scenarios with the TCRdist pipeline. A later analysis defined each TCR beta chain by its CDR3 amino acid sequence plus V-gene family, and excluded reads lacking a unique V-gene family. A later analysis removed several hundred highly shared, low-generation-probability nucleotide sequences to deal with suspected cross-contamination and a sequencing artifact. For each public chain, a later analysis derived a clonal expansion index from normalized ranks of inferred template counts within each repertoire. Generation probabilities in a later analysis came from a VDJ recombination model fitted to out-of-frame rearrangements, and those results were checked against IGoR. A later analysis scored TCR-TCR, TCR-HLA and TCR-CMV co-occurrence with hypergeometric tests, applying a repertoire-size bias correction to TCR pairs. A later analysis estimated false discovery rates by permuting HLA or CMV assignments 20 times. In a later analysis, co-occurring TCRs were grouped using DBSCAN, with TCRdist sequence similarity added in when clustering inside HLA-allele-positive subsets. Co-occurrence clustering excluded repertoires with fewer than 30,000 or more than 120,000 public chains, plus five with anomalous nucleotide sharing. TCRdb retrieved this table from immuneACCESS and kept in-frame rearrangements only. Not all clones are present; in checked studies, unresolved V genes account for under half, and no reason is known for the remainder. That table gives V, J and clone size, and the DNA gave D and trimming. The table for this sample lists roughly 98,000 clones; roughly 81% of them were counted only once. The ten largest clones represent roughly 1.5% of the sample.

On this clone: Its antigen is currently not known. No base quality information exists; no much larger clone differs at one position.

This clonotype was obtained from a man in his forties in good health and CMV-seronegative. The V and J segments used are TRBV25-1 and TRBJ1-3; there is no confident call for the D gene. Sequencing was carried out using PBMCs. The CDR3 region reads CASSVRGFGNTIYF. The nucleotide sequence is TGTGCCAGCAGTGTTAGAGGGTTCGGAAACACCATATATTTT.